This T cell receptor (beta chain) was obtained from a study of T cells in Graves' hyperthyroidism and ophthalmopathy. Overall study context: Specimen type is peripheral blood, collected at initial diagnosis prior to any treatment.

CDR1 is MNHNS, CDR2 SASEGT, per germline. This CDR3 has 16 amino acids. J lost 3 bases, V lost 6 bases, and 6 bases had no gene match. The investigators amplified TCR beta CDR3 regions from RNA transcripts. The primer set for the first-round RT-PCR of the TCR CDR3 was HTBI. TCRdb re-called the multiplex PCR reads through MiXCR, storing one row per CDR3 protein. The data hold roughly 300,000 distinct CDR3 sequences, with 25% to 30% observed a single time. Patients aged 18 to 65 had newly diagnosed hyperthyroidism lasting under 2 months. Criteria for exclusion of patients were uncontrolled infection, other autoimmune disease, pregnancy or lactation. Ahead of any ophthalmopathy symptoms, the blood sample was obtained at the first diagnosis of hyperthyroidism. This clonotype has ten or more counts.

The V gene is TRBV6-1, the J gene TRBJ2-2; 11 nucleotides match TRBD2. Sequenced sample: blood. The sequence was obtained from a middle-aged man with Graves' hyperthyroidism that later progressed to Graves' ophthalmopathy. This chain's CDR3 is CASSPGTSGYTGELFF. Written as DNA, the CDR3 is TGTGCCAGCAGCCCCGGGACTAGCGGTTACACCGGGGAGCTGTTTTTT.